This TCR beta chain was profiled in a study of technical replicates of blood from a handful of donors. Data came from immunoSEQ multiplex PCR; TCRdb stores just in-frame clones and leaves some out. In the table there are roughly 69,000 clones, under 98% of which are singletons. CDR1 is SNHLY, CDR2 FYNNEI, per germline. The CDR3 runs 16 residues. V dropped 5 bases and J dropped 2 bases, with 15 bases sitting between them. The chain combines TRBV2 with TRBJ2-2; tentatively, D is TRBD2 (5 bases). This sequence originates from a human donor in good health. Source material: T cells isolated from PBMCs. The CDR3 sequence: CASSSLAGTNTGELFF. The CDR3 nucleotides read TGTGCCAGCAGTAGTCTGGCGGGTACAAACACCGGGGAGCTGTTTTTT.